What follows is one T cell receptor (beta chain) and its context. The germline V and J ends were trimmed by 5 bases and 0 bases, with 13 bases remaining between them. CDR3 length: 15 amino acids. Germline loops: CDR1 SGHAT, CDR2 FQNNGV. This sample was taken from a study of T cells after yellow fever vaccination. TCRdb re-analysed the 5' RACE reads in MiXCR, keeping a single row per CDR3 protein. This table has hundreds of thousands of distinct CDR3 sequences, 15% to 20% appearing once. The V call is TRBV11-2, the J call TRBJ1-1; a weak D match, TRBD1 (5 bases). The sequence came from a man younger than 35 who received the YFV17D yellow fever vaccine. The material sequenced was PBMCs, taken before the yellow fever booster vaccination. The DNA of the CDR3 is TGTGCCAGCAGCCGGCGGGAGGGGATGAACACTGAAGCTTTCTTT. This encodes CASSRREGMNTEAFF.